Here is one T cell receptor beta chain with its context. This sample stems from a study of blood T cell repertoires in COVID-19. The CDR3 sequence is 15 residues long. Trimming pared 0 bases from V and 5 bases from J, leaving 12 bases between. CDR1 is SGDLS, CDR2 YYNGEE, per germline. Some clones are missing from TCRdb's copy, which holds only in-frame ones; the method was immunoSEQ multiplex PCR. The data contain fewer than 250,000 clones, around 84% of them singletons. V and J are TRBV9 and TRBJ2-1, with a possible D match to TRBD2 (5 bases). The sequence derives from a woman between 40 and 55 years old who had recovered from COVID-19. Material for sequencing was PBMCs or T cells enriched from blood (not recorded which). CDR3 loop: CASSVGTLPNNEQFF. The CDR3 DNA sequence: TGTGCCAGCAGCGTAGGGACTCTACCTAACAATGAGCAGTTCTTC.